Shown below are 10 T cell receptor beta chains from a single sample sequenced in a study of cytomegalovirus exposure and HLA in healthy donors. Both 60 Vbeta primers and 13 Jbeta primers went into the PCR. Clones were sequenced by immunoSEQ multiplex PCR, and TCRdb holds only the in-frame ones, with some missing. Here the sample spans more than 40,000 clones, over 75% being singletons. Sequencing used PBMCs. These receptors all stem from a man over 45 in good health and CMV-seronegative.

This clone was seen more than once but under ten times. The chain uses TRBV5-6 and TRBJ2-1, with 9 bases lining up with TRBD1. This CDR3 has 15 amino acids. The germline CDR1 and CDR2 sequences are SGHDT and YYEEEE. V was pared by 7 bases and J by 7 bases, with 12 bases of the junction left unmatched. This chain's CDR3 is CASSVEGTGLNEQFF. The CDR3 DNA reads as TGTGCCAGCTCGGTGGAAGGGACAGGGTTGAATGAGCAGTTCTTC.

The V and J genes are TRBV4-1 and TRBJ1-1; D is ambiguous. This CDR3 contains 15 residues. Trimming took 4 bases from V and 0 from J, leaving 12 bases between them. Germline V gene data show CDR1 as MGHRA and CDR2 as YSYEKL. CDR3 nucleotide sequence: TGCGCCAGCAGCCTCCGTGGGCTCATGAACACTGAAGCTTTCTTT. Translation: CASSLRGLMNTEAFF.

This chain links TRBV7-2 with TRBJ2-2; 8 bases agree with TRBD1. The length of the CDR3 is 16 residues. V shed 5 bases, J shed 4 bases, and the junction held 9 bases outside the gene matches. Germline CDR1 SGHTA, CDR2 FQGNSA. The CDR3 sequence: CASSLAGGAATGELFF. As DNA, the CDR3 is TGTGCCAGCAGCCTCGCAGGGGGCGCTGCCACCGGGGAGCTGTTTTTT.

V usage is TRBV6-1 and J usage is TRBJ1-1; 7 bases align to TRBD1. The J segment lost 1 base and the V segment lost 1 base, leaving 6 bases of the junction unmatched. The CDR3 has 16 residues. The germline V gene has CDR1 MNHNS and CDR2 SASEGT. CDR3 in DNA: TGTGCCAGCAGTGAAGAAGACGACAGGGCGAACACTGAAGCTTTCTTT. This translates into CASSEEDDRANTEAFF.

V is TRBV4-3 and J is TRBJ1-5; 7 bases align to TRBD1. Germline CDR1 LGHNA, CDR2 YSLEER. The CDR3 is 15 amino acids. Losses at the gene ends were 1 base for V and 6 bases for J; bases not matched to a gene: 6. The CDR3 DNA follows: TGCGCCAGCAGCCAAGCGACAGGGTTAGGTCAGCCCCAGCATTTT. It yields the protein CASSQATGLGQPQHF.

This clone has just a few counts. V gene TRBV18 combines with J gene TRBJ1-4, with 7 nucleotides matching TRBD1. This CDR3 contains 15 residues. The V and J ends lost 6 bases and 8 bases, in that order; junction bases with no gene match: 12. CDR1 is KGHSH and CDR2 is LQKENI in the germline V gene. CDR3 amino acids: CASSPGQGVEEKLFF. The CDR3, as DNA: TGTGCCAGCTCCCCTGGCCAGGGGGTAGAGGAAAAACTGTTTTTT.

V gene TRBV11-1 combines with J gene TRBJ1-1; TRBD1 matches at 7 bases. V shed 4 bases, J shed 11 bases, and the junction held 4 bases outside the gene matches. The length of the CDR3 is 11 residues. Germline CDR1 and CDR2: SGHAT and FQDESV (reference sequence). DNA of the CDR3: TGTGCCAGCAGCTCGGGACAGAGGGCTTTCTTT. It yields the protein CASSSGQRAFF.

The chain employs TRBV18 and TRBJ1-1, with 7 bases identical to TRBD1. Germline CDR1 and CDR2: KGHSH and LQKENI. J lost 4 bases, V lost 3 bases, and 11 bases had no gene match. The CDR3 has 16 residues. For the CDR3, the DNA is TGTGCCAGCTCACCGCAGGGGGGACGAAAAGCCACTGAAGCTTTCTTT. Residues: CASSPQGGRKATEAFF.

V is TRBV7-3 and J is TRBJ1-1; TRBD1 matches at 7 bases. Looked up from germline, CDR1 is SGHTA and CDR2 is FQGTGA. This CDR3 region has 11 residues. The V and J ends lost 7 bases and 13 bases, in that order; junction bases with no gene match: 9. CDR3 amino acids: CASTSDRTLFF. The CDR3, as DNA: TGTGCCAGCACCTCGGACAGGACTCTTTTCTTT.

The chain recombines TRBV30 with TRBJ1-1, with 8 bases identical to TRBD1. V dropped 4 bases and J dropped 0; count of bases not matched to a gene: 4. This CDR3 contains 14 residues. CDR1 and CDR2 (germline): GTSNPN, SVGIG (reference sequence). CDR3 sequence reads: CAWNLGQVNTEAFF. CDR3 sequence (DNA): TGTGCCTGGAACCTGGGACAGGTGAACACTGAAGCTTTCTTT. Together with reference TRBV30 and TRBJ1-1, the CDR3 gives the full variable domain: SQTIHQWPATLVQPVGSPLSLECTVEGTSNPNLYWYRQAAGRGLQLLFYSVGIGQISSEVPQNLSASRPQDRQFILSSKKLLLSDSGFYLCAWNLGQVNTEAFFGQGTRLTVV.